A single TCR beta chain is shown here with its context. Its antigen is still unknown. Sorted subsets were amplified in replicate PCRs using around 220 ng DNA, about 30,000 T cell genomes. Data came from immunoSEQ multiplex PCR; TCRdb stores just in-frame clones and leaves some out. The table records hundreds of thousands of clones, around 96% of them present only once. V was clipped by 4 bases and J by 6 bases; unmatched bases: 4. Germline V gives CDR1 SGHNT, CDR2 YYREEE (reference sequence). This CDR3 comprises 15 residues. Naive CD8 cells lacked CD45RO, underwent positive selection for CCR7 and left out terminally differentiated effector memory CD45RA+ cells. All donors were Caucasian adults living in Nashville, Tennessee. This specimen belongs to a study of shared clonotypes between healthy human individuals. Study context: Per-donor plates numbered three CD4 naive, three CD4 memory, two CD8 naive and one CD8 memory.

Study observations and caveats: Sequencing depth was predicted to influence how clonotypes are shared among donors.

J is TRBJ2-1 and V is TRBV5-4; TRBD2 agrees at 13 bases. Sequences were obtained from naive CD8+ T cells sorted from blood. The source is a woman under 40 in good health. The CDR3 coding sequence is TGTGCCAGCAGCCAGGGACTAGCGGGGTTCAATGAGCAGTTCTTC. Its protein is CASSQGLAGFNEQFF.